This T cell receptor beta chain was found in a study of blood T cell repertoires in COVID-19 (TCRdb year 2020). In the study overall: The collaborator samples originated in the United States, Italy and Spain and spanned the acute and convalescent phases of COVID-19. Deeply sampled blood TCRbeta repertoires from subjects exposed to, actively infected with, or recovered from COVID-19 were included in the dataset. Where HLA class I and class II types were available, the types were taken from metadata supplied by the sample provider, not from assay-based typing. The samples were drawn from the first 160 participants of the ongoing ImmuneRACE study and from 950 to 1,500 subjects provided by 6 global collaborators. A de-identified subject ID, COVID-19 status, age in years and sex were almost always included in the sample metadata. The prospective study material was composed of cDNA or gDNA derived from T cells, B-cell-depleted T cells, or PBMCs. The repertoires were made available in a free public database intended to serve as a resource for research on the immune response to SARS-CoV-2.

Broad study findings and their caveats: How much clinical and demographic metadata was included differed by source and by participant, and the metadata was provided uncurated.

The immunoSEQ Assay, a bias-controlled multiplex PCR, was used to amplify TCRbeta CDR3 regions from genomic DNA. In the original analysis: The number of nucleated cells in each sample was estimated from the amplification of reference gene primers within the assay. To quantify the absolute abundance of each unique TCRbeta CDR3 rearrangement, sequence reads were collapsed and filtered. Productive Simpson clonality was computed per sample as the square root of Simpson's diversity index over productive rearrangements. As stored in TCRdb, this immuneACCESS dataset retains in-frame rearrangements with V and J assigned. A fraction of the clones does not appear; measured against another copy, unresolved V genes explain less than half of the discrepancy, and the remainder lacks a known reason. V, J and clone size derive from that table, while D and trimming were established from the DNA sequence. Across this sample there are approximately 89,000 clones, with 87% seen only once. The ten top clones hold 4% to 5.5% of the sample.

The collaborating institutions used their own protocols to collect whole blood in K2EDTA tubes. For TCRbeta analysis, collaborators shipped samples as frozen whole blood, isolated PBMCs, or DNA extracted from either of those sample types. With regard to this clone: The specificity of this receptor is unknown. The sample holds no much larger clone one base away, and base qualities are not on file.

Clipping removes 5 bases from V and 3 bases from J, with 7 as the unmatched junction base count. The germline V gene (reference sequence) specifies LNHDA as CDR1 and SQIVND as CDR2. The CDR3 runs 15 residues from the cysteine to the phenylalanine. Here the CDR3 DNA is all that survives: 45 bases in frame from base 1. This sequence was found in a man between 65 and 85 years old with acute or convalescent COVID-19. This receptor chain uses TRBV19 and TRBJ2-1, with 7 bases in between that match TRBD2. Sequencing was performed on peripheral blood. The DNA is as follows: TGTGCCAGTAGTTCCCTAGCGGTGGGCTACAATGAGCAGTTCTTC. The encoded protein is CASSSLAVGYNEQFF.